This T cell receptor beta chain was captured by sequencing in a study of CD8+CD57+ T cells in acquired aplastic anemia. Study-wide background: Average DNA yield from sorted CD4+ and CD8+ cells was 3.2 ug.

TCR beta VDJ and CDR3 profiling used genomic DNA as template. One entry per CDR3 protein, called by TCRdb with MiXCR from the reads. The sample shows around 200,000 distinct CDR3 sequences, 61% of them seen only once. Notes on the study in general: Overlapping CD8+ CDR3 repertoires of patients and controls contained 25 to 35 shared sequences. Any difference that existed in CD8+ Simpson's diversity between patients and controls was not significant.

This clonotype has a count of ten or more. No antigen is known for it. V gave up 5 bases and J gave up 0 bases, with 7 bases separating them. Germline CDR1 reads SGHVS; CDR2 reads FNYEAQ. This CDR3 region has 13 residues. The specimen sequenced was sorted CD4+, CD8+, or CD8+CD57+ T cells (not recorded which) from PBMCs. The V call is TRBV7-6, the J call TRBJ1-1; D is uncertain. The TCR was taken from a human donor in good health. The CDR3 loop reads CASSPSMNTEAFF. CDR3 nucleotide sequence: TGTGCCAGCAGCCCAAGCATGAACACTGAAGCTTTCTTT.